This T cell receptor beta chain was retrieved from a study of T-cell reconstitution after alpha-beta-depleted transplantation in children. Construction of the TCRbeta library involved unique molecular identifiers. Via MiXCR, TCRdb re-called the PCR reads, giving one row per CDR3 protein. The data show a few hundred thousand distinct CDR3 sequences, about 9.5% seen once. The CDR3 runs 12 residues. V lost 10 bases, J lost 7 bases, and 13 bases lay in between. Germline CDR1 ENHRY, CDR2 SYGVKD. This clonotype was seen repeatedly, ten times or more. The sequence came from a human donor who donated a stem cell graft to a child with acute lymphoblastic leukemia. The V call is TRBV10-3, the J call TRBJ2-2; TRBD1 is a possible D gene (5 bases). The sequenced sample was PBMCs from the stem cell graft donor, obtained from the stem cell graft. The CDR3 nucleotides read TGTGCCACTCTACTGACAGTCGGGGAGCTGTTTTTT. Protein: CATLLTVGELFF.